This is a list of T cell receptor beta chains from one sample in a study of blood T cell repertoires in COVID-19. Profiled with immunoSEQ multiplex PCR; TCRdb holds only in-frame clones, not every one. The table records approximately 330,000 clones, over 80% of them present only once. The source material was peripheral blood. The source of these receptors is a man aged 30-40 years with COVID-19, enrolled during active disease. Each CDR3 is given with its conserved first and last residue. Each record gives: J gene, D gene, clone size, V gene, CDR3 protein, CDR3 DNA. A D gene is named only where the DNA matches it firmly. Clone size is shown for a subset of rows, as once, few, many or a class of expanded clone.

J: TRBJ2-3; D: TRBD1; size: once; V: TRBV7-2; CDR3: CASSSNDRDRGWGTDTQYF; DNA: TGTGCCAGCAGCTCAAACGACCGGGACAGGGGATGGGGCACAGATACGCAGTATTTT
J: TRBJ1-1; D: .; size: .; V: TRBV7-3; CDR3: CASSLTRGLTEAFF; DNA: TGTGCCAGCAGCTTAACGCGGGGGCTCACTGAAGCTTTCTTT
J: TRBJ1-5; D: TRBD1; size: .; V: TRBV24-1; CDR3: CATSALGQGNQPQHF; DNA: TGTGCCACCAGTGCCCTGGGACAGGGGAATCAGCCCCAGCATTTT
J: TRBJ1-2; D: .; size: .; V: TRBV7-3; CDR3: CASSLQGGGGYTF; DNA: TGTGCCAGCAGCTTACAGGGAGGTGGCGGCTACACCTTC
J: TRBJ2-7; D: TRBD2; size: .; V: TRBV7-6; CDR3: CASSLMASAGVYEQYF; DNA: TGTGCCAGCAGCTTAATGGCGAGCGCGGGGGTTTACGAGCAGTACTTC
J: TRBJ2-1; D: TRBD2; size: .; V: TRBV9; CDR3: CASSPRHSGSSYNEQFF; DNA: TGTGCCAGCAGCCCAAGACACAGCGGGAGCTCCTACAATGAGCAGTTCTTC
J: TRBJ1-5; D: .; size: few; V: TRBV28; CDR3: CASSLGGSNQPQHF; DNA: TGTGCCAGCAGTTTGGGGGGAAGCAATCAGCCCCAGCATTTT
J: TRBJ2-7; D: TRBD2; size: .; V: TRBV19; CDR3: CASSIDLRGGSLYEQYF; DNA: TGTGCCAGTAGTATAGATCTAAGAGGCGGGAGTTTGTACGAGCAGTACTTC
J: TRBJ2-1; D: TRBD2; size: .; V: TRBV4-1; CDR3: CASSQEPIGRGGDEQFF; DNA: TGCGCCAGCAGCCAAGAGCCAATCGGGAGGGGTGGGGATGAGCAGTTCTTC
J: TRBJ1-6; D: TRBD1; size: .; V: TRBV5-4; CDR3: CASSSGGQINSPLHF; DNA: TGTGCCAGCAGCTCAGGGGGACAGATCAATTCACCCCTCCACTTT
J: TRBJ2-1; D: TRBD2; size: .; V: TRBV7-6; CDR3: CASSAGSGNSPAYNEQFF; DNA: TGTGCCAGCAGCGCCGGTAGCGGGAACTCCCCCGCTTACAATGAGCAGTTCTTC
J: TRBJ2-7; D: .; size: .; V: TRBV30; CDR3: CAWTSRLGDYEQYF; DNA: TGTGCCTGGACTTCTAGGCTAGGGGACTACGAGCAGTACTTC
J: TRBJ1-2; D: .; size: .; V: TRBV29-1; CDR3: CSVVPRLQDYGYTF; DNA: TGCAGCGTTGTCCCCCGGCTTCAGGACTATGGCTACACCTTC
J: TRBJ1-4; D: .; size: .; V: TRBV4-3; CDR3: CASSQEYLTKEKLFF; DNA: TGCGCCAGCAGCCAAGAGTACCTGACAAAGGAAAAACTGTTTTTT
J: TRBJ2-3; D: TRBD2; size: .; V: TRBV29-1; CDR3: CSVSTSGTDTQYF; DNA: TGCAGCGTTTCGACTAGCGGCACAGATACGCAGTATTTT
J: TRBJ2-1; D: TRBD1; size: .; V: TRBV11-2; CDR3: CASSYRDRGENEQFF; DNA: TGTGCCAGCAGCTACCGGGACAGAGGAGAGAATGAGCAGTTCTTC